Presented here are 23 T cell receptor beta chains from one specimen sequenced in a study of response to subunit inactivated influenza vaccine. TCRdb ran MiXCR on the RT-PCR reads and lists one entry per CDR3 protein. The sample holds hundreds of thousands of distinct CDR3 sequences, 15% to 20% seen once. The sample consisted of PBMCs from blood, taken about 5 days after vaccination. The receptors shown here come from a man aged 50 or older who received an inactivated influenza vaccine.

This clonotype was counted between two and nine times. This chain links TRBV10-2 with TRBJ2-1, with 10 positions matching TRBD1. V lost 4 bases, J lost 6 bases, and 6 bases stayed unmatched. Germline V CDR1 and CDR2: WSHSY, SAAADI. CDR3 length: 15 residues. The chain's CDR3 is CASSGGDRGPNEQFF. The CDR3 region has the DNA TGCGCCAGCAGTGGAGGGGACAGGGGACCCAATGAGCAGTTCTTC.

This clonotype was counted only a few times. CDR3 DNA: TGTGCCAGCAGTCGCCTCCAGGGGGACGGGGAGCTGTTTTTT. It specifies CASSRLQGDGELFF. The chain employs TRBV12-3 or TRBV12-4 and TRBJ2-2; 7 bases map to TRBD1. CDR3 size: 14 residues. V gave up 5 bases and J gave up 7 bases; unmatched junction bases: 7.

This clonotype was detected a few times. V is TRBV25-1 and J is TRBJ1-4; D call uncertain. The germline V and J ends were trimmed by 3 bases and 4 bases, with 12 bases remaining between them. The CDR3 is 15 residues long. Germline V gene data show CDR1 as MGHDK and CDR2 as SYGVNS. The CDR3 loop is CASSDLTAINEKLFF. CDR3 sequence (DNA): TGTGCCAGCAGTGATCTCACAGCGATTAATGAAAAACTGTTTTTT.

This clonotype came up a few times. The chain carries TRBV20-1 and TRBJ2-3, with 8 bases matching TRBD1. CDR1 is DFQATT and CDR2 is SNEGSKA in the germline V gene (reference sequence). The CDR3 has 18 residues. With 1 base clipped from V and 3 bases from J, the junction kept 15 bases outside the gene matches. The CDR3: CSARGGPGGEGSTDTQYF. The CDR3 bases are TGCAGTGCTAGAGGCGGGCCAGGGGGCGAAGGTAGTACAGATACGCAGTATTTT.

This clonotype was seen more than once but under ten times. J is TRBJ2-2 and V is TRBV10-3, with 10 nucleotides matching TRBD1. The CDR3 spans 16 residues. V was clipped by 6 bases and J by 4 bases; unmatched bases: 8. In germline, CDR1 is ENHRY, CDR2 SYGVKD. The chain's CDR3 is CAISPSRDRGTGELFF. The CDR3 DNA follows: TGTGCCATCAGCCCCAGCCGGGACAGGGGCACCGGGGAGCTGTTTTTT.

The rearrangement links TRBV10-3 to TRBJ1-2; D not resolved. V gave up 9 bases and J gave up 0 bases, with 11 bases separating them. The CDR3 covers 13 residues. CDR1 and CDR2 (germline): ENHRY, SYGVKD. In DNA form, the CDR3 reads TGTGCCATTACCTCCCCGGCTAACTATGGCTACACCTTC. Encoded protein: CAITSPANYGYTF.

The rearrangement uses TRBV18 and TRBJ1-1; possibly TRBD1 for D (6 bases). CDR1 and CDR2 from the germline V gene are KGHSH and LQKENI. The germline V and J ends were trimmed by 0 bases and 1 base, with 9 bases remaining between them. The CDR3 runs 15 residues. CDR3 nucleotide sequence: TGTGCCAGCTCACCACCGACAGGACAGAACACTGAAGCTTTCTTT. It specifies CASSPPTGQNTEAFF.

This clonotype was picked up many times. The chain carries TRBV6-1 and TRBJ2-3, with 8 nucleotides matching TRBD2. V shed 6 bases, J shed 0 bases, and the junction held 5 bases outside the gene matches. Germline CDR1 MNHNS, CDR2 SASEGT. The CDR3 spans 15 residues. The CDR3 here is CASRGSGVSTDTQYF. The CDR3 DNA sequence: TGTGCCAGCAGGGGTAGCGGGGTGAGCACAGATACGCAGTATTTT.

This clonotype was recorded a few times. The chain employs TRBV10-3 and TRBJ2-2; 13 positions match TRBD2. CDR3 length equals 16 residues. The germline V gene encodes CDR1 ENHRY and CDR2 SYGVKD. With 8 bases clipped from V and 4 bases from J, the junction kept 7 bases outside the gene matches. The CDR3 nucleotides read TGTGCCATCGGGGGACTAGCGGGAAAGCGCACCGGGGAGCTGTTTTTT. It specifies CAIGGLAGKRTGELFF.

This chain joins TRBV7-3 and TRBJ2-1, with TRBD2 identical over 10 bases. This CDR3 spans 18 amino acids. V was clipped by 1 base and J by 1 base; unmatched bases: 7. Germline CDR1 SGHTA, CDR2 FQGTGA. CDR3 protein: CASSLMVASGSSYNEQFF. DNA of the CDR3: TGTGCCAGCAGCTTAATGGTTGCTAGCGGGAGTTCCTACAATGAGCAGTTCTTC.

CDR3: CASSNGPPEPQHF. The CDR3 DNA reads as TGTGCCAGCAGCAACGGACCGCCAGAACCCCAGCATTTT. This rearrangement joins TRBV12-3 or TRBV12-4 to TRBJ1-5; no clear D. The CDR3 is made up of 13 amino acids. The ends were cut back, 6 bases at V and 10 bases at J, with 16 bases in the middle.

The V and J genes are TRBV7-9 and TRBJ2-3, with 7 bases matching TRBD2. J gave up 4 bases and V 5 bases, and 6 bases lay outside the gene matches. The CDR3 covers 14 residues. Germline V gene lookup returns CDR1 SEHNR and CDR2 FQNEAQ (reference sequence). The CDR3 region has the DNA TGTGCCAGCAGCCCCCCCCGGGGGGCAGATACGCAGTATTTT. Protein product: CASSPPRGADTQYF.

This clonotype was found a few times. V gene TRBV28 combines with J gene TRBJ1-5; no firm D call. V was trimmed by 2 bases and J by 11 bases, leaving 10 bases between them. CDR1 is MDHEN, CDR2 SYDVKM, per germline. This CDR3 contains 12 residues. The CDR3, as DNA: TGTGCCAGCAGTTTAAGCAGGCTATCCCAGCATTTT. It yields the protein CASSLSRLSQHF.

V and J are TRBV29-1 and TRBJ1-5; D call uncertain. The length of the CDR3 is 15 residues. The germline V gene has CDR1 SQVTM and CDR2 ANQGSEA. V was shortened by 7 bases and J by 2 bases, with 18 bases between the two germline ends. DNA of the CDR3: TGCAGCGGGGGTTTGGAGGGATCGGGCAATCAGCCCCAGCATTTT. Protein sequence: CSGGLEGSGNQPQHF.

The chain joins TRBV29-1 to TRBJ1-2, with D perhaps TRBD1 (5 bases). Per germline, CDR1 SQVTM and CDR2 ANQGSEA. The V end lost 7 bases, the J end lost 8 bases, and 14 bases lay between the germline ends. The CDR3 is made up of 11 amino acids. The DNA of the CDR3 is TGCAGCGGGGGGACCGGGGGGGGCTACACCTTC. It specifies CSGGTGGGYTF.

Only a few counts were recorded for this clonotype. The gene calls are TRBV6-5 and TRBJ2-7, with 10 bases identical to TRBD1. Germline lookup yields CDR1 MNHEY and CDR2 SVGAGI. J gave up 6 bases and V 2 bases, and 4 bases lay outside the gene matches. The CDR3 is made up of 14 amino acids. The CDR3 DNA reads TGTGCCAGCAGTTACCGGGACAGGGGTGTCGAGCAGTACTTC. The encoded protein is CASSYRDRGVEQYF.

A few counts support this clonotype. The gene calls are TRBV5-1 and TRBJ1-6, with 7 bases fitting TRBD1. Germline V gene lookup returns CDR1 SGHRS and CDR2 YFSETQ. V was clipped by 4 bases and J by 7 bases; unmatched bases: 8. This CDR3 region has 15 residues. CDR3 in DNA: TGCGCCAGCAGCGACAGACAGGGCCCGAATTCACCCCTCCACTTT. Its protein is CASSDRQGPNSPLHF.

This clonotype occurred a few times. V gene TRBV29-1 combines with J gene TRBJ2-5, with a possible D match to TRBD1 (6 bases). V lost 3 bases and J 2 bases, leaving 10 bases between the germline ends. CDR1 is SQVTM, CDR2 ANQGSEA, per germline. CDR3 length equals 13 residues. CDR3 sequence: CSVDRGRQETQYF. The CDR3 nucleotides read TGCAGCGTTGACAGGGGAAGACAAGAGACCCAGTACTTC.

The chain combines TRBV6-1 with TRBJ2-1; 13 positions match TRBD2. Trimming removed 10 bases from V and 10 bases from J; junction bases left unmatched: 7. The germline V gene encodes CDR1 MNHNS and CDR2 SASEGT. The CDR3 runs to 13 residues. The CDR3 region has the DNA TGTGCCACTAGACCGGGACTAGCGGGAGAGCAGTTCTTC. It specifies CATRPGLAGEQFF.

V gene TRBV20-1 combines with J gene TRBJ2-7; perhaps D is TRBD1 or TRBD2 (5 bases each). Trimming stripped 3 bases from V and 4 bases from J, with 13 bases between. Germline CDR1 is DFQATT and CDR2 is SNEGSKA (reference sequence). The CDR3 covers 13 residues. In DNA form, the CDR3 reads TGCAGTGCTAGTGTCGGGACCGTTTACGAGCAGTACTTC. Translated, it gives CSASVGTVYEQYF.

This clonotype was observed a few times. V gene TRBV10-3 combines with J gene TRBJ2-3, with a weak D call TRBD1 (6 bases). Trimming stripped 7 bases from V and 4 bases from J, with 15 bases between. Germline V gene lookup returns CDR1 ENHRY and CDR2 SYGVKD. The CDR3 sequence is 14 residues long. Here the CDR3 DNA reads TGTGCCATCACAAGGGGGTCAGCGCCAGATACGCAGTATTTT. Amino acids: CAITRGSAPDTQYF.

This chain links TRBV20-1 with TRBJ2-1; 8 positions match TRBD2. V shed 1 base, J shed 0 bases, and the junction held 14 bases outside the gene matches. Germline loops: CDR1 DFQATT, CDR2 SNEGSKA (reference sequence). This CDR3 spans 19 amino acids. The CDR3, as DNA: TGCAGTGCTAGAGTGGCGGTAGCGGGAACAGGCCTCTCCTACAATGAGCAGTTCTTC. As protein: CSARVAVAGTGLSYNEQFF.

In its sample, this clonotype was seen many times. CDR3 in amino acids: CSARDRRGKNYEQYF. The CDR3 DNA sequence: TGCAGTGCTAGAGATCGGCGGGGAAAGAACTACGAGCAGTACTTC. The rearrangement links TRBV20-1 to TRBJ2-7, with a tentative D call TRBD2 (6 bases). V lost 0 bases and J 3 bases, leaving 15 bases between the germline ends. Germline CDR1 and CDR2: DFQATT and SNEGSKA (reference sequence). CDR3 size: 15 residues.